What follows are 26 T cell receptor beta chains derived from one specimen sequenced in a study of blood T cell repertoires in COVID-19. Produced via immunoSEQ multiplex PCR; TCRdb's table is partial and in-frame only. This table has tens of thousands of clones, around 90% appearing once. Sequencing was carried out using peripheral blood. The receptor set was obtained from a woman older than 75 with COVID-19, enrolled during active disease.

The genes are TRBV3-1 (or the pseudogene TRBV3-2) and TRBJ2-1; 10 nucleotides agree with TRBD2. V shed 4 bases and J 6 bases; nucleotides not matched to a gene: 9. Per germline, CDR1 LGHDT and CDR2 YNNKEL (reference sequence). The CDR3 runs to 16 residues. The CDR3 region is CASSPRVSGGINEQFF. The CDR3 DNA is TGTGCCAGCAGCCCCAGGGTTAGCGGGGGGATCAATGAGCAGTTCTTC.

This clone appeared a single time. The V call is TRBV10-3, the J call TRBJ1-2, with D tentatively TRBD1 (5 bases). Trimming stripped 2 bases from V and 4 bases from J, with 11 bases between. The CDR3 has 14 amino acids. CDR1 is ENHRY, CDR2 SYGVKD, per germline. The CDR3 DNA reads TGTGCCATCAGTGAGAGACAGTATCTCTATGGCTACACCTTC. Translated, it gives CAISERQYLYGYTF.

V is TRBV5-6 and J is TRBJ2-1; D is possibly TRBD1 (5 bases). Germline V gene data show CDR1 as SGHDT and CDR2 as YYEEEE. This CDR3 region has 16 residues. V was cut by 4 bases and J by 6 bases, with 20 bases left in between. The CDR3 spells CASSDNRRAWSNEQFF. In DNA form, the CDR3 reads TGTGCCAGCAGCGACAACAGGCGAGCCTGGTCCAATGAGCAGTTCTTC.

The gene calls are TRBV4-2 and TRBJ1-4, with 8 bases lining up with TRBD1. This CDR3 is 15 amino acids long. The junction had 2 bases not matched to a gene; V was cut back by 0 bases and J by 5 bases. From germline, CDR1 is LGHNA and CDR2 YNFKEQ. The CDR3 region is CASSQDRGPNEKLFF. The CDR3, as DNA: TGTGCCAGCAGCCAAGACAGGGGGCCGAATGAAAAACTGTTTTTT.

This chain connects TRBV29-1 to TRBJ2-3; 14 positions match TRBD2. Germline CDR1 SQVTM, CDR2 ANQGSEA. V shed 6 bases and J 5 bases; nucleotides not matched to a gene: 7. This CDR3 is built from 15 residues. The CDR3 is CSVRRTSGGLDTQYF. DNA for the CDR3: TGCAGCGTCAGAAGGACTAGCGGGGGGTTAGATACGCAGTATTTT.

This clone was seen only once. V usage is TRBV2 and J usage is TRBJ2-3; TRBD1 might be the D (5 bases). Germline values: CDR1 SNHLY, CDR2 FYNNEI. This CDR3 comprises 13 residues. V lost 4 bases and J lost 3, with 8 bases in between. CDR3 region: CASSGRGTDTQYF. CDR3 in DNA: TGTGCCAGCAGTGGAAGGGGAACAGATACGCAGTATTTT.

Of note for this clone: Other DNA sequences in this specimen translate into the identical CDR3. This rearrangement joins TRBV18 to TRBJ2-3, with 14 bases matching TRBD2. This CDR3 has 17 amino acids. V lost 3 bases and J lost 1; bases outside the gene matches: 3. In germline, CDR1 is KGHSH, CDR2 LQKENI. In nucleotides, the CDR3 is TGTGCCAGCTCACCCCCGGGACTAGCGGGGGGCACAGATACGCAGTATTTT. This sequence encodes CASSPPGLAGGTDTQYF. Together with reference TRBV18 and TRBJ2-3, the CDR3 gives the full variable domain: NAGVMQNPRHLVRRRGQEARLRCSPMKGHSHVYWYRQLPEEGLKFMVYLQKENIIDESGMPKERFSAEFPKEGPSILRIQQVVRGDSAAYFCASSPPGLAGGTDTQYFGPGTRLTVL.

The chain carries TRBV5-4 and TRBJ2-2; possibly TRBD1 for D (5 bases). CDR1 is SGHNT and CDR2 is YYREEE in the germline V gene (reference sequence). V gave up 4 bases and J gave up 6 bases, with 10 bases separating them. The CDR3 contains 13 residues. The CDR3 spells CASSPGLPGELFF. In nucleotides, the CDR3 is TGTGCCAGCAGCCCAGGGTTACCCGGGGAGCTGTTTTTT.

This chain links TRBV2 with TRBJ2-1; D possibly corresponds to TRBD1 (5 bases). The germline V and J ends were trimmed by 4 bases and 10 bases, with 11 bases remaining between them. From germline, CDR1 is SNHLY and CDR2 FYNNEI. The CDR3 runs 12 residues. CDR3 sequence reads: CASSVRGLEQFF. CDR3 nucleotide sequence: TGTGCCAGCAGTGTAAGGGGCCTAGAGCAGTTCTTC.

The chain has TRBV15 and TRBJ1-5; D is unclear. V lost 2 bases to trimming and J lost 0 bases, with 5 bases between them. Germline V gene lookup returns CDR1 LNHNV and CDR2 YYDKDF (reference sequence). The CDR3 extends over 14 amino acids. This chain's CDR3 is CATSRFHSNQPQHF. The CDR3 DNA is TGTGCCACCAGCAGATTCCATAGCAATCAGCCCCAGCATTTT.

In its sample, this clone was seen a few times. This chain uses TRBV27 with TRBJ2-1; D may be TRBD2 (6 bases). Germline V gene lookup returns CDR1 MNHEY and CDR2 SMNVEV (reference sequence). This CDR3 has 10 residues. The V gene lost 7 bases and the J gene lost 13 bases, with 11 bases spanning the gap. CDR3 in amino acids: CASTGVRQFF. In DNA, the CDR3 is TGTGCCAGCACGGGGGTCCGTCAGTTCTTC.

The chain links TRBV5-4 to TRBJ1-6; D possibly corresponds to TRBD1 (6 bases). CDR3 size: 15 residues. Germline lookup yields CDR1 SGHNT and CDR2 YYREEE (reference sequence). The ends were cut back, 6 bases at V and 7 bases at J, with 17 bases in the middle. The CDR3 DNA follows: TGTGCCAGCACCGGGGGGCCCCAGGGGAATTCACCCCTCCACTTT. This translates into CASTGGPQGNSPLHF.

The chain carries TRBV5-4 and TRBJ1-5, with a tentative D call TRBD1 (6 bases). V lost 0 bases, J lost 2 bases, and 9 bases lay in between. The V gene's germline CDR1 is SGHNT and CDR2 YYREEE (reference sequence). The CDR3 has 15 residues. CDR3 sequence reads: CASSLGGQGNQPQHF. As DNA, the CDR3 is TGTGCCAGCAGCTTGGGGGGGCAGGGCAATCAGCCCCAGCATTTT.

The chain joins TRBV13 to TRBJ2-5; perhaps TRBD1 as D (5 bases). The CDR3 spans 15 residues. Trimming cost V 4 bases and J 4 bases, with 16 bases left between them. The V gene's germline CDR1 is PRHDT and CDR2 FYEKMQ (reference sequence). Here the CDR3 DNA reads TGTGCCAGCAGCTCCCGACAGCTCCTGGGAGAGACCCAGTACTTC. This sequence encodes CASSSRQLLGETQYF.

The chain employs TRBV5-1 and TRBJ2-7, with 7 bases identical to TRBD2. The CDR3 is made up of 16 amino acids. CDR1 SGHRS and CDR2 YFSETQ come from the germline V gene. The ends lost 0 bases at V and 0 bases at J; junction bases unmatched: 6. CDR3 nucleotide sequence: TGCGCCAGCAGCTTGGCCGGGGGGATAACCTCCTACGAGCAGTACTTC. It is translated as CASSLAGGITSYEQYF.

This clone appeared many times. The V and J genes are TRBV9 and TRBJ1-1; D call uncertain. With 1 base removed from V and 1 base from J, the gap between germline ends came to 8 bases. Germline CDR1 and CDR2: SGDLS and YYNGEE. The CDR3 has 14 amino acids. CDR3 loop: CASSVSTSNTEAFF. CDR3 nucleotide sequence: TGTGCCAGCAGCGTATCTACGTCGAACACTGAAGCTTTCTTT.

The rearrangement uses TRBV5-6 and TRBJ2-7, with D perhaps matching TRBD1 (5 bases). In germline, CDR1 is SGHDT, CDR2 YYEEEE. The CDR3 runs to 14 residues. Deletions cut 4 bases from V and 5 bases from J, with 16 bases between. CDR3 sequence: CASSPIGRANEQYF. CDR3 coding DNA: TGTGCCAGCAGCCCAATCGGCAGGGCCAACGAGCAGTACTTC.

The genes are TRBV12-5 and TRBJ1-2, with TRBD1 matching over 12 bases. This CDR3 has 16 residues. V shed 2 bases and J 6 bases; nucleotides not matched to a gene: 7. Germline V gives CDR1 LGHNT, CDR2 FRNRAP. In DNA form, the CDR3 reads TGTGCTAGTGGTTTGCTCCCGGGACAGGGGGCTGATGGCTACACCTTC. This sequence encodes CASGLLPGQGADGYTF.

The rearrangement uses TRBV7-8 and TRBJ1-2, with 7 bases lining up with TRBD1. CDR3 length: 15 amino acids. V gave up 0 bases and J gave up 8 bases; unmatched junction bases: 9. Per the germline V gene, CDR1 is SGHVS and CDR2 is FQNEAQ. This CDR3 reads CASSLARTGGSGYTF. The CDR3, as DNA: TGTGCCAGCAGCTTAGCGCGGACAGGAGGCTCAGGCTACACCTTC.

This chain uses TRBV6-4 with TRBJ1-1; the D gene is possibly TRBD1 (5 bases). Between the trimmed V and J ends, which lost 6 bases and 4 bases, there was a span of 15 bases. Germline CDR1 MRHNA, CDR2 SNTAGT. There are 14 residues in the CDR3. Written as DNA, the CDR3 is TGTGCCAGCAGGGAAACCCTTGGGGCCACTGAAGCTTTCTTT. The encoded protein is CASRETLGATEAFF.

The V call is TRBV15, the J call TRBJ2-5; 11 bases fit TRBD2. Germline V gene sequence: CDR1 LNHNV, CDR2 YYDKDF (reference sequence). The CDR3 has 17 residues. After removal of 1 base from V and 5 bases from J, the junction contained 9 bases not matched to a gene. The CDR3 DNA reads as TGTGCCACCAGCAGAGGGGGTACTAGCGGGGGAGCGGAGACCCAGTACTTC. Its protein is CATSRGGTSGGAETQYF.

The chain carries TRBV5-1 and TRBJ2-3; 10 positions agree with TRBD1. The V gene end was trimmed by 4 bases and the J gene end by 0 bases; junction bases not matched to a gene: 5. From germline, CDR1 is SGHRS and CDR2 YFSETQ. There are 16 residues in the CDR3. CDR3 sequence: CASSTSGQGSTDTQYF. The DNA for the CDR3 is TGCGCCAGCAGCACTTCGGGACAGGGGAGCACAGATACGCAGTATTTT.

The CDR3 is CASRRRGAADTQYF. CDR3 in DNA: TGTGCCAGCCGAAGGAGGGGAGCGGCAGATACGCAGTATTTT. The V gene is TRBV18, the J gene TRBJ2-3; possible D gene TRBD2, 6 bases. CDR3 length equals 14 residues. The germline V gene encodes CDR1 KGHSH and CDR2 LQKENI. The germline V and J ends were trimmed by 8 bases and 4 bases, with 16 bases remaining between them.

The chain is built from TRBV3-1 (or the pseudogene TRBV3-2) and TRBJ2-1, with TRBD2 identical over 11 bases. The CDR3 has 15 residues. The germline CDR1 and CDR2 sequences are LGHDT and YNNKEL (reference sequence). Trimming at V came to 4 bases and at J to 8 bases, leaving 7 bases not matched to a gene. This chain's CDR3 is CASSLTSGGGHEQFF. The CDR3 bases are TGTGCCAGCAGCCTAACTAGCGGGGGCGGGCATGAGCAGTTCTTC.

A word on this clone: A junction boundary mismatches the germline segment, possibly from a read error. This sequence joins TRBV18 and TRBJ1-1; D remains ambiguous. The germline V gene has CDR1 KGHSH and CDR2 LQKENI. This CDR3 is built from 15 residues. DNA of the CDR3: TGTGCCAGCTCACCCATTCTGTCGGGGAACGCTGAAGCTTTCTTT. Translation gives CASSPILSGNAEAFF.

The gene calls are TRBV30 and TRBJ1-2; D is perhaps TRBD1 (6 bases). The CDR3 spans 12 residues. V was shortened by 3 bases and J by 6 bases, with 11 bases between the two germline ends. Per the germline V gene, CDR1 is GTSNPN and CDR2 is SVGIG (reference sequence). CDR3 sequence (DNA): TGTGCCTGGAGCCCAGGGGATCATGGCTACACCTTC. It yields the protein CAWSPGDHGYTF.